The T cell receptor (beta chain) under discussion was sequenced for a study of T cells in Graves' hyperthyroidism and ophthalmopathy. Study-wide results and caveats: Researchers report that a 13 V-J model separated ophthalmopathy from stable hyperthyroidism.

RNA transcripts provided the source from which TCR beta CDR3 regions were amplified. First-round RT-PCR with HTBI primers amplified the TCR CDR3 region. TCRdb called the multiplex PCR reads again in MiXCR, with one record for every CDR3 protein. The top ten clones hold roughly 30% of a sample with about 180,000 distinct CDR3 sequences, about a sixth of them seen once. Newly diagnosed patients aged 18 to 65 had hyperthyroidism of under 2 months' duration. A remark on this clonotype: The antigen is unknown.

V dropped 3 bases and J dropped 3; count of bases not matched to a gene: 11. CDR1 is DFQATT and CDR2 is SNEGSKA in the germline V gene (reference sequence). This CDR3 comprises 15 residues. This TCR derives from a woman between 45 and 65 years old with Graves' hyperthyroidism. The chain joins TRBV20-1 to TRBJ2-7; TRBD1 aligns across 7 bases. The sequenced material came from blood. The CDR3 DNA is TGCAGTGCTAGCGGATCGGGACAGTTGGACTACGAGCAGTACTTC. It yields the protein CSASGSGQLDYEQYF.